One and the same sample provided the 22 T cell receptor beta chains below, sequenced in a study of OX40 agonist ivuxolimab in advanced cancers. Repertoires were generated with immunoSEQ multiplex PCR, while TCRdb's copy carries only in-frame clones and drops some. This sample carries 25,000 to 30,000 clones, roughly 86% of them seen once, and the ten largest clones take about 19%. The source material was CD4+ or CD8+ T cells sorted from blood, sampled in a trial of the OX40 agonist ivuxolimab. The origin of the receptors is an adult with an advanced solid tumor such as melanoma, head and neck, liver or kidney cancer.

The V gene is TRBV7-6, the J gene TRBJ2-6; the match to TRBD1 covers 9 bases. The CDR3 is 18 amino acids. Germline CDR1 is SGHVS and CDR2 is FNYEAQ. Trimming took 5 bases from V and 2 from J; bases not matched to a gene: 10. In nucleotides, the CDR3 is TGTGCCAGCAGCACCTGGGACAGGGAAGTTGCTGGGGCCAACGTCCTGACTTTC. It is translated as CASSTWDREVAGANVLTF.

This chain connects TRBV5-4 to TRBJ2-1; 10 bases align to TRBD2. CDR3 length equals 15 residues. Germline V CDR1 and CDR2: SGHNT, YYREEE (reference sequence). V was clipped by 2 bases and J by 8 bases; unmatched bases: 7. CDR3 loop: CASSLSGRANDEQFF. The CDR3 nucleotides read TGTGCCAGCAGCTTAAGCGGGAGGGCCAACGATGAGCAGTTCTTC.

V usage is TRBV12-5 and J usage is TRBJ2-3; 9 bases fit TRBD1. The junction had 12 bases not matched to a gene; V was cut back by 1 base and J by 4 bases. Per germline, CDR1 LGHNT and CDR2 FRNRAP. The CDR3 has 18 amino acids. The chain's CDR3 is CASGLARTTGGGADTQYF. Here the CDR3 DNA reads TGTGCTAGTGGTTTGGCCAGAACTACAGGGGGCGGTGCAGATACGCAGTATTTT.

The V gene is TRBV14, the J gene TRBJ1-2; 12 nucleotides match TRBD1. Unmatched junction bases numbered 6, after V lost 0 bases and J lost 4 bases. The CDR3 extends over 17 amino acids. Germline CDR1 reads SGHDN; CDR2 reads FVKESK. In DNA, the CDR3 is TGTGCCAGCAGCCAAGATGCCTTGGGACAGGGGGCCTATGGCTACACCTTC. Its translation is CASSQDALGQGAYGYTF.

This chain uses TRBV28 with TRBJ2-1; 9 bases agree with TRBD1. This CDR3 has 13 amino acids. Germline-derived CDR1 and CDR2 are MDHEN and SYDVKM. V trimming: 7 bases; J trimming: 2 bases; junction bases outside the gene matches: 0. The CDR3 region is CASNRGPYNEQFF. The CDR3 bases are TGTGCCAGCAACAGGGGGCCCTACAATGAGCAGTTCTTC.

The chain joins TRBV6-4 to TRBJ1-3; D remains ambiguous. The V end was cut by 7 bases, the J end by 1 base, with 17 bases between. CDR1 is MRHNA and CDR2 is SNTAGT in the germline V gene. The CDR3 consists of 16 residues. The CDR3 region has the DNA TGTGCCAGCATATACCGACGGCCAGCTTCTGGAAACACCATATATTTT. Translating gives CASIYRRPASGNTIYF.

The CDR3 sequence is CAYNRGPGTEAFF. CDR3 in DNA: TGTGCCTACAATAGGGGCCCAGGCACTGAAGCTTTCTTT. J is TRBJ1-1 and V is TRBV5-4; D might be TRBD1 (5 bases). V shed 10 bases and J shed 4 bases, with 17 bases lying between them. Germline V gene data show CDR1 as SGHNT and CDR2 as YYREEE (reference sequence). This CDR3 has 13 residues.

The genes are TRBV5-8 and TRBJ2-7; D unclear. Germline CDR1 is SGHTS and CDR2 is YDEGEE. Between the trimmed V and J ends, which lost 3 bases and 0 bases, there was a span of 1 base. This CDR3 has 11 amino acids. The CDR3 loop reads CASSSSYEQYF. The CDR3 region has the DNA TGTGCCAGCAGCTCCTCCTACGAGCAGTACTTC. Supplemented by reference TRBV5-8 and TRBJ2-7, the full variable domain reads EAGVTQSPTHLIKTRGQQATLRCSPISGHTSVYWYQQALGLGLQFLLWYDEGEERNRGNFPPRFSGRQFPNYSSELNVNALELEDSALYLCASSSSYEQYFGPGTRLTVT.

The rearrangement uses TRBV7-2 and TRBJ2-5, with D unclear. Looked up from germline, CDR1 is SGHTA and CDR2 is FQGNSA. The CDR3 is 14 amino acids. The germline V and J ends were trimmed by 2 bases and 2 bases, with 9 bases remaining between them. Here the CDR3 DNA reads TGTGCCAGCAGCTTAATCAATGGGCAAGAGACCCAGTACTTC. Its protein product is CASSLINGQETQYF. Using reference TRBV7-2 and TRBJ2-5 for the parts outside the CDR3, the full variable domain is GAGVSQSPSNKVTEKGKDVELRCDPISGHTALYWYRQSLGQGLEFLIYFQGNSAPDKSGLPSDRFSAERTGGSVSTLTIQRTQQEDSAVYLCASSLINGQETQYFGPGTRLLVL.

This clone has just a few counts. The J gene is TRBJ2-7, the V gene TRBV28, with D tentatively TRBD1 (6 bases). The V and J ends lost 3 bases and 2 bases respectively, with 8 bases between them. Germline CDR1 and CDR2: MDHEN and SYDVKM. The CDR3 sequence is 13 residues long. The CDR3 DNA reads TGTGCCAGCAGTTTGACAGGCGCCTACGAGCAGTACTTC. It specifies CASSLTGAYEQYF.

The chain links TRBV4-2 to TRBJ2-2; 9 bases line up with TRBD2. This CDR3 has 19 amino acids. Germline CDR1 reads LGHNA; CDR2 reads YNFKEQ. V shed 2 bases and J 3 bases; nucleotides not matched to a gene: 13. The CDR3 here is CASSQIGGGADWDTGELFF. The CDR3 nucleotides read TGTGCCAGCAGCCAAATTGGCGGGGGGGCCGATTGGGACACCGGGGAGCTGTTTTTT.

CDR3 sequence (DNA): TGCGCCAGCAGCCAAACAGCTAACACTGAAGCTTTCTTT. Protein product: CASSQTANTEAFF. The chain recombines TRBV4-1 with TRBJ1-1; no firm D call. Between the trimmed V and J ends, which lost 2 bases and 2 bases, there was a span of 6 bases. This CDR3 contains 13 residues. Germline V CDR1 and CDR2: MGHRA, YSYEKL.

The chain couples TRBV7-8 to TRBJ2-1; 14 nucleotides align to TRBD2. V gave up 5 bases and J gave up 12 bases; unmatched junction bases: 12. The CDR3 covers 16 residues. The germline V gene has CDR1 SGHVS and CDR2 FQNEAQ. This CDR3 is CASSVPGTSGSWGQFF. The CDR3 nucleotides are TGTGCCAGCAGCGTTCCCGGGACTAGCGGGAGTTGGGGGCAGTTCTTC.

CDR3 nucleotides: TGTGCCAGCTTGGGACAGGCTAACTATGGCTACACCTTC. This gives the protein CASLGQANYGYTF. The chain has TRBV6-6 and TRBJ1-2, with 8 positions matching TRBD1. Germline V lookup: CDR1 MNHNY, CDR2 SVGAGI (reference sequence). The CDR3 sequence is 13 residues long. V trimming: 8 bases; J trimming: 0 bases; junction bases outside the gene matches: 2.

Worth noting for this clone: Germline and junction disagree at one end, which may indicate a read error. The chain combines TRBV6-6 with TRBJ2-3, with D perhaps TRBD1 (6 bases). This CDR3 has 13 residues. CDR1 and CDR2 from the germline V gene are MNHNY and SVGAGI (reference sequence). In DNA, the CDR3 is TGTGCCAGCATTTACCTAGGGGGAGATACGCAGTATTTT. It yields the protein CASIYLGGDTQYF.

The gene calls are TRBV10-3 and TRBJ2-1; 7 nucleotides align to TRBD1. From germline, CDR1 is ENHRY and CDR2 SYGVKD. CDR3 size: 13 residues. The junction had 7 bases not matched to a gene; V was cut back by 5 bases and J by 9 bases. The CDR3 region is CAISYQGQAEQFF. In DNA form, the CDR3 reads TGTGCCATCAGTTACCAAGGACAGGCTGAGCAGTTCTTC.

The chain uses TRBV11-2 and TRBJ2-1; 7 bases agree with TRBD1. Germline lookup yields CDR1 SGHAT and CDR2 FQNNGV. The CDR3 spans 16 residues. The V and J ends lost 5 bases and 3 bases, in that order; junction bases with no gene match: 10. DNA of the CDR3: TGTGCCAGCAGCCGTCCCACAAGACAGGGCTACAATGAGCAGTTCTTC. Translated, it gives CASSRPTRQGYNEQFF.

This chain uses TRBV9 with TRBJ2-1; TRBD1 or TRBD2 may be the D gene (6 bases each). This CDR3 contains 15 residues. CDR1 and CDR2 from the germline V gene are SGDLS and YYNGEE. Trimming took 1 base from V and 7 from J, leaving 15 bases between them. The chain's CDR3 is CASSVPRGAPNEQFF. The CDR3 DNA is TGTGCCAGCAGCGTACCTAGGGGGGCCCCGAATGAGCAGTTCTTC.

This clone was seen a few times. The chain uses TRBV6-6 and TRBJ2-7, with 14 bases matching TRBD2. Germline trimming cut 0 bases from V and 7 bases from J; bases unmatched to any gene: 2. Germline assignment: CDR1 MNHNY and CDR2 SVGAGI (reference sequence). The CDR3 length is 15 residues. CDR3 amino acids: CASSYSGLAGDEQYF. In DNA, the CDR3 is TGTGCCAGCAGTTACTCGGGACTAGCGGGAGATGAGCAGTACTTC.

The chain combines TRBV7-6 with TRBJ2-3; maybe TRBD1 (5 bases). This CDR3 contains 15 residues. Germline CDR1 reads SGHVS; CDR2 reads FNYEAQ. V shed 6 bases and J shed 4 bases, with 17 bases lying between them. The CDR3 sequence is CASSKVVLGADTQYF. The DNA for the CDR3 is TGTGCCAGCAGTAAAGTAGTCCTAGGGGCAGATACGCAGTATTTT.

The rearrangement links TRBV6-1 to TRBJ1-2, with D maybe TRBD1 (6 bases). This CDR3 is built from 12 residues. Germline V CDR1 and CDR2: MNHNS, SASEGT. V dropped 7 bases and J dropped 5 bases, with 11 bases sitting between them. DNA of the CDR3: TGTGCCAGCACCAGGGACATGTATGGCTACACCTTC. It yields the protein CASTRDMYGYTF.

The chain links TRBV27 to TRBJ1-5; perhaps TRBD1 as D (5 bases). V was cut by 2 bases and J by 1 base, with 9 bases left in between. The CDR3 covers 15 residues. Per germline, CDR1 MNHEY and CDR2 SMNVEV (reference sequence). CDR3 sequence reads: CASSLLGASNQPQHF. The CDR3 nucleotides read TGTGCCAGCAGTTTACTCGGGGCAAGCAATCAGCCCCAGCATTTT.